The clone carrying this TCR beta chain appeared many times. This sample stems from a study of molecular identifiers for immune sequencing clone quantification. Trimming removed 5 bases from V and 2 bases from J; junction bases left unmatched: 12. CDR1 is MNHEY, CDR2 SMNVEV, per germline (reference sequence). This CDR3 has 16 residues. In preparing bulk TCR libraries, previously described methods and listed TCR primers were used. TCRdb recomputed calls from the PCR reads with MiXCR, one row per CDR3 protein. The repertoire includes approximately 630,000 distinct CDR3 sequences, roughly 25% of them detected once, and around 0.78% sits in the top ten. Naive CD8 library inputs spanned roughly 17,000 to 1,100,000 sorted cells and 10%, 30% or 50% RNA. Naive CD8 T cells were FACS-sorted by CD8+CD4-CCR7+CD45RA+ markers.

The clonotype comes from a human donor in good health. Some libraries in this study had Jurkat cell RNA spiked in. The chain is built from TRBV27 and TRBJ2-7; 7 bases agree with TRBD2. The sequencing input was naive CD8+ T cells from blood, with Jurkat cell RNA spiked in. Subset of the sample: FACS-sorted CD8+CD4-CCR7+CD45RA+ naive T cells. CDR3 sequence: CASSRAPLALTYEQYF. The CDR3 DNA is TGTGCCAGCAGTCGGGCCCCACTAGCGCTCACCTACGAGCAGTACTTC.